This T cell receptor (beta chain) was identified in a study of CD8+CD57+ T cells in acquired aplastic anemia. In regard to this clonotype: What it binds is unknown.

Patients chosen for sequencing had CD8+CD57+ cells that had expanded, as shown by flow cytometry. Study conclusions and caveats: Patients shared around 31 CD8+ CDR3 sequences with controls. CD8+ Simpson's diversity did not differ significantly between patients and controls.

Germline V gene sequence: CDR1 SQVTM, CDR2 ANQGSEA. Trimming took 4 bases from V and 5 from J, leaving 8 bases between them. The CDR3 spans 12 residues. TCR beta VDJ and CDR3 were profiled, and genomic DNA was the template. TCRdb re-called the reads through MiXCR, storing one row per CDR3 protein. The top ten hold around 80% of the sample, which has tens of thousands of distinct CDR3 sequences, around 70% seen once. This chain joins TRBV29-1 and TRBJ2-2; the D is unclear. The specimen was sorted CD4+, CD8+, or CD8+CD57+ T cells (not recorded which) from PBMCs. The clonotype originates from a human donor with aplastic anemia. The CDR3 here is CSVGRGTGELFF. Written as DNA, the CDR3 is TGCAGCGTTGGGCGCGGAACCGGGGAGCTGTTTTTT.